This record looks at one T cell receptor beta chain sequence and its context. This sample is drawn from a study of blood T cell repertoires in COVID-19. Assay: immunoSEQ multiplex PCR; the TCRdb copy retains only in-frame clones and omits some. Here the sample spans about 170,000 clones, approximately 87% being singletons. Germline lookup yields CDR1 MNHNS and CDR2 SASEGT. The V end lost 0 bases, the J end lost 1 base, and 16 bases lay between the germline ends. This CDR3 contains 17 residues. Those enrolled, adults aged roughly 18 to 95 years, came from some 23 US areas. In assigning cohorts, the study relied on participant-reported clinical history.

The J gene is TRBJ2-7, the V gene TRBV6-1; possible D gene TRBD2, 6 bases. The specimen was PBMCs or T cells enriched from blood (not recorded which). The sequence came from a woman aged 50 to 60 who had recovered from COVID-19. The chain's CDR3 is CASSEAGGTFFSYEQYV. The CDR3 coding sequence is TGTGCCAGCAGTGAAGCGGGAGGCACCTTTTTTTCCTACGAGCAGTACGTC.